This T cell receptor beta chain comes out of a study of CD8 T cells in Susac syndrome. Trimming cost V 5 bases and J 4 bases, with 12 bases left between them. The CDR3 is 12 amino acids. The germline V gene encodes CDR1 SQVTM and CDR2 ANQGSEA. TCR beta was sequenced from blood CD8+ and CD4+ T cells. The healthy controls were matched to patients by age and sex. The CD8+ and CD4+ T cells were negatively isolated, with the TEMRA cells enriched by FACS. Random hexamers primed reverse transcription of 0.5 to 1 ug RNA. The CDR3 of TCR beta was amplified by immunoSEQ multiplex PCR across 54 Vbeta and 13 Jbeta. TCRdb re-called the immunoSEQ multiplex PCR reads through MiXCR, storing one row per CDR3 protein. Among roughly 130,000 distinct CDR3 sequences listed, around 96% were seen once.

The rearrangement uses TRBV29-1 and TRBJ2-7; no firm D call. This TCR derives from a human donor in good health. The sequenced material came from CD4+ T cells from PBMCs. CDR3 in DNA: TGCAGCGTTCGGACGGAATTTTACGAGCAGTACTTC. Protein product: CSVRTEFYEQYF.